This T cell receptor beta chain was found in a study of control samples from healthy donors and cancer patients. Measured with immunoSEQ multiplex PCR; TCRdb has only the in-frame clones, and not every one. The table records approximately 110,000 clones, roughly four fifths of them present only once. Between the trimmed V and J ends, which lost 0 bases and 5 bases, there was a span of 13 bases. The CDR3 covers 15 residues. The germline gives CDR1 LGHNA, CDR2 YSLEER. The chain recombines TRBV4-3 with TRBJ1-1, with unresolved D. The sample consisted of blood. The sequence came from a woman aged 50 to 60 in good health. The CDR3 DNA reads TGCGCCAGCAGCCAAGATGCAGCCTTTGGAACTGAAGCTTTCTTT. Translating it yields CASSQDAAFGTEAFF.